Listed below are T cell receptor beta chains from one sample, sequenced in a study of CD8 T cells in Susac syndrome. TCRdb reprocessed the immunoSEQ multiplex PCR reads with MiXCR, giving one entry per CDR3 protein. The table includes about 180,000 distinct CDR3 sequences, approximately 95% detected once. Specimen: CD8+ T cells from PBMCs. The receptors were gathered from a human donor with multiple sclerosis. CDR3s include the opening cysteine and the closing phenylalanine or tryptophan. Fields, in order: J gene, D gene, V gene, clone size, CDR3 protein, CDR3 DNA. A D gene is named only where the DNA matches it firmly. Clone size is shown for a subset of rows, as once, few, many or a class of expanded clone.

TRBJ1-1,.,TRBV20-1,.,CSARDGLFYTEAFF,TGCAGTGCTAGAGATGGGTTGTTTTACACTGAAGCTTTCTTT
TRBJ1-1,.,TRBV27,.,CASRSGRLTEAFF,TGTGCCAGCAGATCTGGACGGCTCACTGAAGCTTTCTTT
TRBJ2-1,.,TRBV27,.,CASSWTVYNEQFF,TGTGCCAGCAGTTGGACTGTGTACAATGAGCAGTTCTTC
TRBJ2-7,TRBD2,TRBV6-6,.,CASVRGGLDEQYF,TGTGCCAGTGTCCGCGGGGGGCTTGACGAGCAGTACTTC
TRBJ2-2,TRBD2,TRBV12-3/TRBV12-4,.,CASSFKRGGRVTGELFF,TGTGCCAGCAGTTTCAAGCGGGGGGGCCGGGTCACCGGGGAGCTGTTTTTT
TRBJ2-7,.,TRBV13,.,CASSSRDPVNEQYF,TGTGCCAGCAGCTCCCGGGATCCCGTGAACGAGCAGTACTTC
TRBJ2-5,.,TRBV12-3/TRBV12-4,.,CASSWGGTRAKETQYF,TGTGCCAGCAGTTGGGGGGGGACACGAGCTAAAGAGACCCAGTACTTC
TRBJ2-2,.,TRBV19,once,CASVGVTGELFF,TGTGCCAGTGTTGGGGTCACCGGGGAGCTGTTTTTT
TRBJ2-2,.,TRBV29-1,.,CSVEGRGPDGTGELFF,TGCAGCGTTGAAGGACGGGGCCCCGACGGGACCGGGGAGCTGTTTTTT
TRBJ1-5,.,TRBV27,.,CASSLGYSNQPQHF,TGTGCCAGCAGTTTGGGCTATAGCAATCAGCCCCAGCATTTT
TRBJ2-7,.,TRBV3-1,.,CASSQISGISYEQYF,TGTGCCAGCAGCCAAATATCAGGGATCTCCTACGAGCAGTACTTC
TRBJ2-7,TRBD2,TRBV10-3,once,CAITEAILGTSGTTIYF,TGTGCCATCACTGAAGCCATACTCGGGACTAGCGGGACGACGATATACTTC
TRBJ1-2,.,TRBV6-5,.,CASSYDLYGYTF,TGTGCCAGCAGTTATGACCTGTATGGCTACACCTTC
TRBJ2-7,.,TRBV7-2,.,CASSLEGLQQYF,TGTGCCAGCAGCTTAGAAGGGTTGCAGCAGTACTTC
TRBJ1-1,TRBD1,TRBV29-1,.,CSVDDRGDEAFF,TGCAGCGTTGATGACAGGGGGGATGAAGCTTTCTTT
TRBJ2-7,TRBD2,TRBV6-5,.,CASSHRTSSLEQYF,TGTGCCAGCAGTCACAGGACTAGTTCGCTGGAGCAGTACTTC
TRBJ2-5,TRBD2,TRBV9,.,CASSVTANGLAGLGTQYF,TGTGCCAGCAGCGTCACCGCGAATGGACTAGCGGGACTAGGGACCCAGTACTTC
TRBJ1-5,.,TRBV25-1,.,CASSDRTGRICDQPQHF,TGTGCCAGCAGTGATAGAACAGGGCGAATATGTGATCAGCCCCAGCATTTT
TRBJ2-1,TRBD2,TRBV12-3/TRBV12-4,.,CASSSGLATYNEQFF,TGTGCCAGCAGCTCGGGACTAGCTACCTACAATGAGCAGTTCTTC
TRBJ1-2,.,TRBV27,.,CASSLQVEPSYGYTF,TGTGCCAGCAGTTTGCAGGTGGAACCGAGCTATGGCTACACCTTC
TRBJ2-7,TRBD2,TRBV13,once,CASSFKREGMIDEQYF,TGTGCCAGCAGCTTCAAGCGGGAGGGAATGATCGACGAGCAGTACTTC
TRBJ2-3,.,TRBV11-1,few,CASSYVFGGATDTQYF,TGTGCCAGCAGCTACGTTTTTGGGGGCGCGACAGATACGCAGTATTTT
TRBJ2-3,.,TRBV30,.,CAWSAGTQYF,TGTGCCTGGAGCGCCGGAACGCAGTATTTT
TRBJ2-7,.,TRBV30,.,CAWSPLADSYEQYF,TGTGCCTGGAGCCCTCTAGCAGACTCCTACGAGCAGTACTTC
TRBJ1-5,TRBD1,TRBV20-1,.,CSASRDRGLGNQPQHF,TGCAGTGCTTCTCGGGACAGGGGGCTTGGCAATCAGCCCCAGCATTTT
TRBJ2-7,.,TRBV20-1,.,CSARDEDSWDYEQYF,TGCAGTGCTAGAGACGAGGACTCTTGGGACTACGAGCAGTACTTC